This T cell receptor beta chain derives from a study of technical replicates of blood from a few donors. Using immunoSEQ multiplex PCR, the repertoire was profiled, and TCRdb retains in-frame clones only, with some absent. The repertoire includes 80,000 to 95,000 clones, 94% of them detected once, and about 0.25% sits in the top ten. The CDR3 loop spans 15 amino acids. The V gene lost 1 base and the J gene lost 6 bases, with 13 bases spanning the gap. From germline, CDR1 is MGHRA and CDR2 YSYEKL. The source material was T cells isolated from PBMCs. The J gene is TRBJ2-1, the V gene TRBV4-1, with D possibly TRBD2 on 5 matching bases. The TCR comes from a human donor in good health. The CDR3: CASSQVTPSGNEQFF. Here the CDR3 DNA reads TGCGCCAGCAGCCAAGTCACGCCGAGCGGCAATGAGCAGTTCTTC.